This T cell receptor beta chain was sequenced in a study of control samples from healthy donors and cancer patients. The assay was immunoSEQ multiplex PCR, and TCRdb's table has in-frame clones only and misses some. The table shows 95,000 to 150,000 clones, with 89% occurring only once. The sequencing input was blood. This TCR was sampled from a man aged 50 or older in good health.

CDR3 coding DNA: TGCGCCAGCAGCCAAGGGGTAGGGGGAGGAAGCTACACCTTC. Translating it yields CASSQGVGGGSYTF. The chain couples TRBV4-1 to TRBJ1-2; D is perhaps TRBD1 (6 bases). Between the trimmed V and J ends, which lost 1 base and 9 bases, there was a span of 15 bases. This CDR3 region has 14 residues. Germline V gene sequence: CDR1 MGHRA, CDR2 YSYEKL.